The clone carrying this T cell receptor (beta chain) was recorded only once. The junction departs from germline at one end; a sequencing error may be responsible. This entry belongs to a study of cytomegalovirus exposure and HLA in healthy donors. The CDR3 sequence is 15 residues long. CDR1 is SSHAT, CDR2 FNYEAQ, per germline (reference sequence). The PCR had 60 Vbeta and 13 Jbeta primers. Using immunoSEQ multiplex PCR, the repertoire was profiled, and TCRdb retains in-frame clones only, with some absent. The sample contains 97,000 or so clones, approximately 82% of which appear only once. This sequence joins TRBV7-7 and TRBJ2-7, with TRBD2 matching over 7 bases. Sequencing used PBMCs. This TCR came from a man aged 35-49 years in good health and CMV-seronegative. The CDR3 here is CASSLGGGGSYEQYF. DNA for the CDR3: TGTGCTAGCAGCTTAGGTGGCGGGGGCTCCTACGAGCAGTACTTC.